This T cell receptor (beta chain) is from a study of blood T cell repertoires in COVID-19. Across the whole study: The study drew acute and convalescent COVID-19 samples from the United States, Italy and Spain. Sources were T cells, B-cell-depleted T cells, or PBMCs; the material itself was cDNA or gDNA.

In the authors' methods: Counts of nucleated cells, estimated from reference gene primer amplification, were obtained. Sequencing was performed with immunoSEQ multiplex PCR; in TCRdb, only in-frame clones are kept and a portion is missing. That table supplies the V and J calls and clone size; D and trimming were determined from the DNA. The sample carries about 210,000 clones, about 76% recorded once. Participants had their cohort set by participant-reported clinical history. The junction had 4 bases not matched to a gene; V was cut back by 6 bases and J by 5 bases. The CDR3 contains 15 residues. Germline CDR1 and CDR2: LNHDA and SQIVND (reference sequence).

This sequence was found in a woman in her fifties or sixties with acute COVID-19. The specimen was PBMCs or T cells enriched from blood (not recorded which). The V call is TRBV19, the J call TRBJ1-4; 12 bases map to TRBD1. Here the CDR3 DNA reads TGTGCCAGTAGGATCGGGACAGGGGGCAATGAAAAACTGTTTTTT. It translates to CASRIGTGGNEKLFF.